The 11 T cell receptor beta chains reported below all come from one sample, sequenced in a study of PD-L1 blockade in urothelial cancer. The time point here: peripheral blood 6 weeks after treatment start. Using immunoSEQ multiplex PCR, the repertoire was profiled, and TCRdb retains in-frame clones only, with some absent. The table has 100,000 to 150,000 clones, more than 70% seen once. The specimen comprised PBMCs, sampled around atezolizumab (anti-PD-L1) treatment. Every receptor here comes from a man in his forties or fifties with urothelial cancer.

With regard to this clone: One end of the junction varies from germline; a read error may be responsible. The J gene is TRBJ1-1, the V gene TRBV28; no clear D gene. Germline CDR1 reads MDHEN; CDR2 reads SYDVKM. The CDR3 totals 12 residues. In DNA, the CDR3 is TGTGCCAGCGGTCAGTTGAACACTAAAGCTTTCTTT. Translation: CASGQLNTKAFF.

The chain uses TRBV30 and TRBJ1-3; 7 positions match TRBD1. Germline V gene lookup returns CDR1 GTSNPN and CDR2 SVGIG (reference sequence). The length of the CDR3 is 13 residues. Trimming at V came to 3 bases and at J to 2 bases, leaving 1 base not matched to a gene. The CDR3 reads CAWRQGAGNTIYF. The CDR3 region has the DNA TGTGCCTGGAGGCAGGGGGCTGGAAACACCATATATTTT.

V gene TRBV4-2 combines with J gene TRBJ2-3, with D perhaps matching TRBD1 (6 bases). The V gene lost 5 bases and the J gene lost 0 bases, with 15 bases spanning the gap. CDR3 length equals 16 residues. CDR1 and CDR2 (germline): LGHNA, YNFKEQ. This chain's CDR3 is CASSGRTASSTDTQYF. CDR3 nucleotides: TGTGCCAGCAGCGGACGGACAGCCAGTAGCACAGATACGCAGTATTTT.

The gene calls are TRBV18 and TRBJ2-1, with D possibly matching TRBD2 (5 bases). The CDR3 spans 14 residues. In germline, CDR1 is KGHSH, CDR2 LQKENI. Trimming removed 4 bases at V and 8 bases at J, with 15 bases between. The CDR3 reads CASSRTIRGDEQFF. The CDR3, as DNA: TGTGCCAGCTCACGGACCATCCGGGGAGATGAGCAGTTCTTC.

This rearrangement joins TRBV30 to TRBJ2-1; D is perhaps TRBD2 (5 bases). Trimming removed 2 bases from V and 9 bases from J, with 8 bases in between. Per germline, CDR1 GTSNPN and CDR2 SVGIG (reference sequence). The CDR3 runs to 11 residues. CDR3 loop: CAWSRLTEQFF. The DNA of the CDR3 is TGTGCCTGGAGTCGACTAACTGAGCAGTTCTTC.

This clone was recorded a few times. The gene calls are TRBV18 and TRBJ2-3; tentative D call: TRBD2 (5 bases). The CDR3 contains 15 residues. Germline V gene data show CDR1 as KGHSH and CDR2 as LQKENI. V shed 0 bases and J shed 2 bases, with 9 bases lying between them. The DNA for the CDR3 is TGTGCCAGCTCACCACCGAGGGCCGTCACAGATACGCAGTATTTT. Its protein is CASSPPRAVTDTQYF.

The rearrangement uses TRBV6-5 and TRBJ2-7; TRBD2 matches at 7 bases. CDR1 is MNHEY, CDR2 SVGAGI, per germline. The junction had 8 bases not matched to a gene; V was cut back by 8 bases and J by 4 bases. This CDR3 is 13 amino acids long. Here the CDR3 reads CASLSGVGYEQYF. CDR3 DNA sequence: TGTGCCAGCCTCAGCGGGGTGGGATACGAGCAGTACTTC.

The rearrangement links TRBV30 to TRBJ2-3, with 9 bases lining up with TRBD2. CDR1 and CDR2 (germline): GTSNPN, SVGIG (reference sequence). The CDR3 consists of 17 residues. Trimming took 0 bases from V and 3 from J; bases not matched to a gene: 10. The chain's CDR3 is CAWSVLFAGGLTDTQYF. Written as DNA, the CDR3 is TGTGCCTGGAGTGTACTCTTCGCGGGAGGGTTGACAGATACGCAGTATTTT.

The V gene is TRBV18, the J gene TRBJ1-2; D not certain. The V gene's germline CDR1 is KGHSH and CDR2 LQKENI. The CDR3 is 14 amino acids. Trimming left V 0 bases short and J 7 bases short, with 12 bases between. CDR3 residues: CASSPPTGRGGYTF. The CDR3 coding sequence is TGTGCCAGCTCACCACCTACGGGGAGAGGTGGCTACACCTTC. Based on the CDR3 plus reference TRBV18 and TRBJ1-2, the full variable domain is NAGVMQNPRHLVRRRGQEARLRCSPMKGHSHVYWYRQLPEEGLKFMVYLQKENIIDESGMPKERFSAEFPKEGPSILRIQQVVRGDSAAYFCASSPPTGRGGYTFGSGTRLTVV.

The chain recombines TRBV28 with TRBJ2-2; D is undetermined. The CDR3 runs 13 residues. Trimming pared 6 bases from V and 0 bases from J, leaving 5 bases between. Per germline, CDR1 MDHEN and CDR2 SYDVKM. CDR3 sequence: CASSSANTGELFF. In DNA, the CDR3 is TGTGCCAGCAGCTCCGCGAACACCGGGGAGCTGTTTTTT.

The V and J genes are TRBV7-8 and TRBJ2-1; 9 bases line up with TRBD1. The CDR3 is made up of 15 amino acids. J was trimmed by 3 bases and V by 5 bases; bases with no gene match: 5. CDR1 is SGHVS and CDR2 is FQNEAQ in the germline V gene. CDR3 residues: CASSNRDRVYNEQFF. The CDR3 region has the DNA TGTGCCAGCAGCAACCGGGACAGGGTCTACAATGAGCAGTTCTTC.